This T cell receptor beta chain was found in a study of liver allograft versus peripheral blood T cells. On the study more broadly: What was compared were the T cell receptor repertoires in transplanted livers and those in the peripheral blood of recipients.

The CDR3 length equals 22 residues, ends included. General study results and limits: T cell receptor repertoires inside liver allografts reportedly differed from those in peripheral blood.

TCRdb used MiXCR to reprocess the reads, holding one entry per CDR3 protein. The profile shows 3,500 to 4,000 distinct CDR3 sequences, around 21% of them singletons. This clonotype has just one count. The target antigen is unknown. No DNA is shown, since the ends of the CDR3 on it are uncertain; the CDR3 is the one TCRdb lists. This clonotype was obtained from a human patient who had a liver transplant. Some of the T cells may derive from the graft donor. This chain uses TRBV7-5 with TRBJ1-4; the D segment call TRBD1 is taken from the table without a DNA check. TRBV7-5 corresponds to a pseudogene. The CDR3 is CISVPAARGAAPIVYYSEKLFF.